This T cell receptor beta chain was obtained from a study of neurological immune-mediated disorders. Germline CDR1 reads SGDLS; CDR2 reads YYNGEE. The CDR3 loop spans 16 amino acids. V lost 4 bases to trimming and J lost 0 bases, with 11 bases between them. Study-level results: The level of TCR clonal expansion was highest in patients with HTLV-1-associated myelopathy and lowest in multiple sclerosis, where it fell below the level seen in healthy controls. None of the CDR3 amino acid sequences of expanded clones were shared across subjects, and this suggested private repertoires in all groups.

The study drew its healthy controls from blood bank volunteers in Maryland, USA. Many counts were recorded for this clonotype. Its matching antigen is unknown. Template-switch 5'RACE cDNA synthesis added a 10-nucleotide unique molecular identifier. Using its own MiXCR run on the 5' RACE reads, TCRdb lists one record per CDR3 protein. In the table there are about 48,000 distinct CDR3 sequences, roughly 25% of which are singletons. Sequencing was done on a sample of PBMCs. The chain links TRBV9 to TRBJ2-6; D unresolved. The clonotype was recovered from a woman in her 70s in good health. CDR3 region: CASSPTAYSGANVLTF. The CDR3 DNA is TGTGCCAGCAGCCCGACTGCGTACTCTGGGGCCAACGTCCTGACTTTC.